This TCR beta chain appears in the sequencing data of a study of glioma-infiltrating T cells. Study results and limitations: Only very few CDR3 sequences appeared in both tissue and blood. Tissue-blood divergence was below expectation in non-neoplastic patients, above in gliomas.

TCR alpha and beta CDR3 regions were amplified from RNA using iRepertoire nested multiplex PCR. TCRdb recomputed calls from the multiplex PCR reads with MiXCR, one row per CDR3 protein. The profile shows 300,000 to 450,000 distinct CDR3 sequences, around 38% of them singletons. The table lists this clonotype with a few counts. The antigen remains undetermined. The clonotype originates from a human donor with low-grade glioma or glioblastoma, undergoing nonglioma brain surgery, or in good health (not recorded which). Sequencing was performed on glioma tissue, nonneoplastic brain tissue, or PBMCs (not recorded which).

This chain's CDR3 is CASRHKQGPDNEQFF. Here the CDR3 DNA reads TGTGCCAGCAGACATAAACAGGGCCCCGACAATGAGCAGTTCTTC. This sequence joins TRBV28 and TRBJ2-1, with a tentative D call TRBD1 (6 bases). V was clipped by 6 bases and J by 5 bases, with 17 bases between them. The CDR3 loop spans 15 amino acids. Germline loops: CDR1 MDHEN, CDR2 SYDVKM.